This T cell receptor beta chain is drawn from a study of shared T cell receptors in the human thymus (dated by TCRdb to the early 2020s). With respect to the entire study: The study examined how the human thymus generates shared, self-reactive T-cell receptor alpha chains.

The library was built by means of the immunoSEQ multiplex PCR assay. TCRdb retrieved this table from immuneACCESS and kept in-frame rearrangements only. Not all clones are present; in checked studies, unresolved V genes account for under half, and no reason is known for the remainder. Within this sample are 450,000 to 650,000 clones, with around 78% of them counted one time only. The ten largest clones capture about 0.013% of the sample. Spanning cysteine to phenylalanine, the CDR3 consists of 15 amino acids. Just CDR3 DNA is preserved here, 45 bases in frame from base 1. Trimming leaves V shorter by 2 bases and J shorter by 6 bases, with the junction holding 8 bases beyond the gene matches. Based on the germline V gene, the CDR1 and CDR2 sequences are LGHNA and YSLEER. Worth noting for this clone: Its recognized antigen is unknown. Base qualities are not recorded, but no much larger clone differs from it by a single base.

These data were likewise used in another study, on human thymus T cells. Per the second study: In Finland, the donors were immunologically healthy infants who were having open corrective cardiac surgery for congenital heart defects. Thymus tissue was collected as surgical resects that were removed during corrective cardiac surgery. Biased V and J gene segment usage appeared to be present in both thymic and peripheral blood repertoires. The related research reported highly overlapping thymic TCR repertoires among unrelated individuals. The study used eight infant thymus samples plus four related peripheral blood samples to characterize TCR alpha and beta repertoires. The infant donors were roughly 7 to 244 days old, and the cohort included several males and a couple of females. After being mechanically released from the tissue, thymocytes were kept at -70 degrees C in pellets of about 8.5-32 million cells. A QIAsymphony instrument was used to extract genomic DNA from the frozen cell pellets. The immunoSEQ multiplex PCR assay was used to amplify the TCRB and TCRAD loci from a standardized amount of quality-controlled genomic DNA. The amplicons spanned the V(D)J region and were long enough to cover the CDR3 and allow V and J genes to be identified. Amplicon sequencing was performed on an Illumina platform through the commercial immunoSEQ service. Primer bias and sequencing errors were corrected as previously described, and TCRAD and TCRB definitions were based on the IMGT database. The repertoires were analysed using immunoSEQ Analyzer 3.0 and VDJTools for basic statistics, V/J segment usage, diversity estimates, rarefaction and pairwise overlap. To estimate diversity, the Chao1, ChaoE, Efron-Thisted, Shannon and inverse Simpson indices were applied, and diversity was also estimated on datasets down-sampled to the smallest sample. Repertoire overlap was determined by strict matching of CDR3 nucleotide sequence, V gene and J gene, and Jaccard-based multidimensional scaling clustering was applied. On average, thymus samples gave around 810,000 unique TCRB clonotypes, whereas blood samples gave about 84,000.

The receptor chain draws on TRBV4-3 and TRBJ2-7; 9 bases in between match TRBD2. This TCR came from a boy younger than two with a congenital heart defect. Donor details come from another sample of the same person, matched by shared clones. Sequencing was done on a sample of thymocytes. The CDR3 corresponds to CASSQLAGESVEQYF. The nucleotides are TGCGCCAGCAGCCAATTAGCGGGAGAGAGTGTCGAGCAGTACTTC.